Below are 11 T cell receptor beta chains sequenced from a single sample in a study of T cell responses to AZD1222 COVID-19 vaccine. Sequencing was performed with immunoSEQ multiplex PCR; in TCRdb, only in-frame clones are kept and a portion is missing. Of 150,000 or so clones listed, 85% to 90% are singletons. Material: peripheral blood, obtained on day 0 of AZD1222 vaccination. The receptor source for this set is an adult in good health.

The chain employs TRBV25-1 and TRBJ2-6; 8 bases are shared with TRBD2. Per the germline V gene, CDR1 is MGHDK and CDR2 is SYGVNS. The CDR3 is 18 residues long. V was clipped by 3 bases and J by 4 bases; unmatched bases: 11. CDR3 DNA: TGTGCCAGCAGTGAGGTAGCGGGGCTGGTCTCGGGGGCCAACGTCCTGACTTTC. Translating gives CASSEVAGLVSGANVLTF.

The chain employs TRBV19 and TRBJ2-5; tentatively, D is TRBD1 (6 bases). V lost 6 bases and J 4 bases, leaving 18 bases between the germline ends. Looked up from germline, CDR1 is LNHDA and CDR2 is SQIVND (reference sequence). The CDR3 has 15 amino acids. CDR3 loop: CASRARGFGVETQYF. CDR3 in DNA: TGTGCCAGTAGGGCAAGGGGGTTTGGGGTAGAGACCCAGTACTTC.

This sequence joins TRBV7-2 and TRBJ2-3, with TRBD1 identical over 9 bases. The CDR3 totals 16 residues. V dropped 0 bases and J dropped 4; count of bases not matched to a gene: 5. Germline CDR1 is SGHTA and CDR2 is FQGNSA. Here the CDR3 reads CASSLAGTGIADTQYF. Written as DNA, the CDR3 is TGTGCCAGCAGCTTAGCGGGGACAGGGATCGCAGATACGCAGTATTTT. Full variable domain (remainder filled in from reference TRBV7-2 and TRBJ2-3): GAGVSQSPSNKVTEKGKDVELRCDPISGHTALYWYRQSLGQGLEFLIYFQGNSAPDKSGLPSDRFSAERTGGSVSTLTIQRTQQEDSAVYLCASSLAGTGIADTQYFGPGTRLTVL.

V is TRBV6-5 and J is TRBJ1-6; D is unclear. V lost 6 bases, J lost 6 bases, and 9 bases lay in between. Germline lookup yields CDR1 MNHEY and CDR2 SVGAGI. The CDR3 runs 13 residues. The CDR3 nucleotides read TGTGCCAGCAGACAGAACAGTAATTCACCCCTCCACTTT. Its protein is CASRQNSNSPLHF.

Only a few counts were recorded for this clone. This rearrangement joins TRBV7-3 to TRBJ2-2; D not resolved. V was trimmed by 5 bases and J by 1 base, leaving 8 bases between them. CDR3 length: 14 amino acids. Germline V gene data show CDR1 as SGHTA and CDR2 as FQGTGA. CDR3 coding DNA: TGTGCCAGCAGCCGAGACGGGAACACCGGGGAGCTGTTTTTT. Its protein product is CASSRDGNTGELFF.

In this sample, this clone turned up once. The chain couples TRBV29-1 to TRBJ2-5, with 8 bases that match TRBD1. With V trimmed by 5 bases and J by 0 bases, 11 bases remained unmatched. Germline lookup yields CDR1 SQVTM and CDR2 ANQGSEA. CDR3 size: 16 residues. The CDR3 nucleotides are TGCAGCGTTCCGACCGGCCGGGACAGGTACCAAGAGACCCAGTACTTC. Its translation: CSVPTGRDRYQETQYF.

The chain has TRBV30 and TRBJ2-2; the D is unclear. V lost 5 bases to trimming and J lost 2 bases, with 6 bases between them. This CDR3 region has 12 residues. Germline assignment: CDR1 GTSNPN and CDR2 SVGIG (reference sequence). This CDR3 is CAWRSNTGELFF. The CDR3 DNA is TGTGCCTGGCGGAGCAACACCGGGGAGCTGTTTTTT. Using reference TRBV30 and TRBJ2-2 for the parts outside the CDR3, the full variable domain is SQTIHQWPATLVQPVGSPLSLECTVEGTSNPNLYWYRQAAGRGLQLLFYSVGIGQISSEVPQNLSASRPQDRQFILSSKKLLLSDSGFYLCAWRSNTGELFFGEGSRLTVL.

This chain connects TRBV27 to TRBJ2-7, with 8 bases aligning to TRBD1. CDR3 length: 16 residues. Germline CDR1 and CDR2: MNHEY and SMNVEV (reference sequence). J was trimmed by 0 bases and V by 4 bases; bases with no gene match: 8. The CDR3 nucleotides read TGTGCCAGCAGTTCCTCGACAGGGGCGATCTCCTACGAGCAGTACTTC. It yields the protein CASSSSTGAISYEQYF.

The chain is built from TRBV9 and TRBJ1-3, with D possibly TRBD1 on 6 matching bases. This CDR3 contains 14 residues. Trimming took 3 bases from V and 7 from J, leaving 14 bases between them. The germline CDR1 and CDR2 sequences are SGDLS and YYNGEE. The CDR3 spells CASSEDRLRNTIYF. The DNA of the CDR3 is TGTGCCAGCAGCGAAGACAGGCTGCGGAACACCATATATTTT.

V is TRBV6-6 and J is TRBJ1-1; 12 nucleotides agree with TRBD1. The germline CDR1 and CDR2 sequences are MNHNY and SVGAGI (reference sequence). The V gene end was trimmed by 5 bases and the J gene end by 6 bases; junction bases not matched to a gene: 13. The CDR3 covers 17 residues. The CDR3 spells CASSRPGTGGVMAEAFF. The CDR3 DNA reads TGTGCCAGCAGTCGCCCGGGGACAGGGGGCGTAATGGCTGAAGCTTTCTTT.

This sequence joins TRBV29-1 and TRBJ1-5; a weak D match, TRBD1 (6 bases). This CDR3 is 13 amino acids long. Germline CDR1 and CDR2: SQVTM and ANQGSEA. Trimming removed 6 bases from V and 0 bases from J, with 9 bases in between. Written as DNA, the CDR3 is TGCAGCGTCAAACAGGGTAGCAATCAGCCCCAGCATTTT. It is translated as CSVKQGSNQPQHF.